Following are 21 T cell receptor beta chains from one sample sequenced in a study of blood T cells in healthy people across ages. Using a J-beta primer mix together with a sample-barcoded 5' primer, a second PCR was run for roughly 6 to 12 cycles. TCRdb processed the 5' RACE reads anew with MiXCR; each CDR3 protein has one entry. The data contain more than 1,400,000 distinct CDR3 sequences, around 39% of them singletons. The specimen was blood. The source of these receptors is a woman between 18 and 29 years old in good health.

This chain joins TRBV18 and TRBJ1-4; no clear D gene. The germline gives CDR1 KGHSH, CDR2 LQKENI. The CDR3 is 15 amino acids. Deletions cut 3 bases from V and 6 bases from J, with 14 bases between. CDR3: CASSPPSGGYEKLFF. CDR3 nucleotide sequence: TGTGCCAGCTCACCCCCTTCGGGAGGGTATGAAAAACTGTTTTTT.

This sequence joins TRBV11-2 and TRBJ2-1, with TRBD1 matching 11 bases. Losses at the gene ends were 5 bases for V and 7 bases for J; bases not matched to a gene: 10. The CDR3 loop spans 16 amino acids. Germline CDR1 reads SGHAT; CDR2 reads FQNNGV. Here the CDR3 reads CASSDPGQGVGNEQFF. Here the CDR3 DNA reads TGTGCCAGCAGCGATCCGGGACAGGGGGTTGGGAATGAGCAGTTCTTC.

The chain carries TRBV5-5 and TRBJ2-5; 10 nucleotides line up with TRBD1. The length of the CDR3 is 15 residues. The V and J ends lost 5 bases and 3 bases, in that order; junction bases with no gene match: 7. The germline V gene encodes CDR1 SGHKS and CDR2 YYEKEE (reference sequence). The CDR3 spells CASRDRDRGKETQYF. The CDR3 region has the DNA TGTGCCAGCAGAGACCGGGACAGGGGAAAAGAGACCCAGTACTTC.

The genes are TRBV10-3 and TRBJ1-2; no reliable D call. The CDR3 consists of 13 residues. V lost 3 bases and J 5 bases, leaving 10 bases between the germline ends. Germline V gives CDR1 ENHRY, CDR2 SYGVKD. The CDR3 loop is CAISEQQTYGYTF. DNA of the CDR3: TGTGCCATCAGTGAACAGCAAACGTATGGCTACACCTTC.

The V and J genes are TRBV7-8 and TRBJ1-5; perhaps TRBD1 as D (5 bases). The V end was cut by 0 bases, the J end by 3 bases, with 21 bases between. Germline loops: CDR1 SGHVS, CDR2 FQNEAQ. The CDR3 runs to 19 residues. CDR3 DNA sequence: TGTGCCAGCAGCTTAGCAGCCTTTCTCGGGACGTACCCCAATCAGCCCCAGCATTTT. Protein product: CASSLAAFLGTYPNQPQHF.

In this sample, this clonotype turned up a few times. The V and J genes are TRBV30 and TRBJ2-3; D is ambiguous. CDR3 length equals 13 residues. The ends were cut back, 0 bases at V and 6 bases at J, with 10 bases in the middle. Germline V gene lookup returns CDR1 GTSNPN and CDR2 SVGIG (reference sequence). The CDR3 DNA is TGTGCCTGGAGTGTTATGGCTACGGATACGCAGTATTTT. Its protein is CAWSVMATDTQYF.

The chain recombines TRBV20-1 with TRBJ2-4; 8 nucleotides align to TRBD1. The better agreement between TRBJ2-7 and the DNA end casts doubt on the J call. The CDR3 length is 15 residues. In germline, CDR1 is DFQATT, CDR2 SNEGSKA (reference sequence). CDR3: CSARDQDRVAYEQYF. The CDR3 region has the DNA TGCAGTGCTAGAGACCAGGACAGGGTGGCCTACGAGCAGTACTTC.

This clonotype was picked up a small number of times. The chain is built from TRBV5-1 and TRBJ2-5; D is possibly TRBD1 (5 bases). V lost 0 bases to trimming and J lost 2 bases, with 11 bases between them. In germline, CDR1 is SGHRS, CDR2 YFSETQ. The CDR3 runs 15 residues. The CDR3 sequence: CASSLARDVQETQYF. The CDR3 DNA follows: TGCGCCAGCAGCTTGGCCAGGGATGTGCAAGAGACCCAGTACTTC.

The chain couples TRBV27 to TRBJ2-1; 7 bases agree with TRBD1. The CDR3 is 14 residues long. CDR1 MNHEY and CDR2 SMNVEV come from the germline V gene (reference sequence). V was clipped by 3 bases and J by 4 bases; unmatched bases: 3. The CDR3 protein is CASSLQGQYNEQFF. CDR3 coding DNA: TGTGCCAGCAGTTTGCAGGGACAGTACAATGAGCAGTTCTTC.

V and J are TRBV7-3 and TRBJ1-5; possibly TRBD1 for D (6 bases). Per the germline V gene, CDR1 is SGHTA and CDR2 is FQGTGA. The CDR3 runs to 13 residues. Trimming shortened V by 8 bases and J by 3 bases, and 11 bases separated the two germline ends. The CDR3 is CASSGDHNQPQHF. For the CDR3, the DNA is TGTGCCAGCTCAGGGGACCACAATCAGCCCCAGCATTTT.

The chain joins TRBV28 to TRBJ2-4; D might be TRBD1 (6 bases). CDR1 is MDHEN, CDR2 SYDVKM, per germline. The CDR3 covers 12 residues. V lost 4 bases, J lost 8 bases, and 9 bases lay in between. In DNA, the CDR3 is TGTGCCAGCAGTTCCCCAGGGGACATTCAGTACTTC. Protein: CASSSPGDIQYF.

Only a few counts were recorded for this clonotype. The DNA of the CDR3 is TGTGCCACCAGTGGCGCCACAGGGGTTGCTGGCTACACCTTC. Translating it yields CATSGATGVAGYTF. The J gene is TRBJ1-2, the V gene TRBV24-1; 7 nucleotides agree with TRBD1. The CDR3 has 14 amino acids. Trimming took 5 bases from V and 7 from J; bases not matched to a gene: 9. Germline loops: CDR1 KGHDR, CDR2 SFDVKD.

This clonotype was detected only once. At one end the junction does not follow the germline gene, possibly because of a read error. This chain connects TRBV12-5 to TRBJ2-5; D possibly corresponds to TRBD1 (6 bases). The CDR3 length is 15 residues. Germline CDR1 reads LGHNT; CDR2 reads FRNRAP. The CDR3 reads CASGAAPGVREAQYF. CDR3 DNA sequence: TGTGCTAGTGGGGCAGCTCCAGGGGTTCGAGAGGCCCAGTACTTC. Filled out from reference TRBV12-5 and TRBJ2-5, the complete variable domain reads DARVTQTPRHKVTEMGQEVTMRCQPILGHNTVFWYRQTMMQGLELLAYFRNRAPLDDSGMPKDRFSAEMPDATLATLKIQPSEPRDSAVYFCASGAAPGVREAQYFGPGTRLLVL.

The genes are TRBV29-1 and TRBJ1-5, with D tentatively TRBD1 (5 bases). V lost 7 bases, J lost 3 bases, and 16 bases lay in between. Germline CDR1 SQVTM, CDR2 ANQGSEA. CDR3 length: 14 residues. The CDR3 nucleotides read TGCAGCGCCCGATGGGGGGATCACAATCAGCCCCAGCATTTT. This encodes CSARWGDHNQPQHF.

The rearrangement joins TRBV5-1 to TRBJ2-7; 9 bases are a match to TRBD1. With the DNA end fitting TRBJ2-5 better, the J assignment may be wrong. This CDR3 is 15 amino acids long. Germline V lookup: CDR1 SGHRS, CDR2 YFSETQ. The CDR3 protein is CASSRTGDQRETQYF. CDR3 DNA: TGCGCCAGCAGCCGGACAGGGGACCAACGGGAGACCCAGTACTTC.

The J gene is TRBJ2-3, the V gene TRBV30; D is ambiguous. CDR3 length equals 12 residues. In germline, CDR1 is GTSNPN, CDR2 SVGIG (reference sequence). The V gene lost 5 bases and the J gene lost 1 base, with 7 bases spanning the gap. Here the CDR3 DNA reads TGTGCCTGGGGACGGCGCACAGATACGCAGTATTTT. Amino acid sequence: CAWGRRTDTQYF. Full variable domain (missing parts from reference TRBV30 and TRBJ2-3): SQTIHQWPATLVQPVGSPLSLECTVEGTSNPNLYWYRQAAGRGLQLLFYSVGIGQISSEVPQNLSASRPQDRQFILSSKKLLLSDSGFYLCAWGRRTDTQYFGPGTRLTVL.

The gene calls are TRBV3-1 and TRBJ2-5; D possibly corresponds to TRBD2 (6 bases). This CDR3 is 15 amino acids long. Per the germline V gene, CDR1 is LGHDT and CDR2 is YNNKEL (reference sequence). V lost 3 bases to trimming and J lost 5 bases, with 16 bases between them. CDR3 bases: TGTGCCAGCAGCCATCCGACTAGTTGGCAGGAGACCCAGTACTTC. Translating gives CASSHPTSWQETQYF.

The chain uses TRBV6-1 and TRBJ1-5, with D unresolved. Germline V lookup: CDR1 MNHNS, CDR2 SASEGT. The CDR3 is made up of 17 amino acids. Trimming shortened V by 0 bases and J by 7 bases, and 19 bases separated the two germline ends. In DNA form, the CDR3 reads TGTGCCAGCAGTGAAGCGCTTCCGGCAGACGGAAGGCAGCCCCAGCATTTT. Protein: CASSEALPADGRQPQHF.

This clonotype was observed a handful of times. The rearrangement links TRBV29-1 to TRBJ1-5; 9 nucleotides align to TRBD1. Germline loops: CDR1 SQVTM, CDR2 ANQGSEA. The CDR3 extends over 13 amino acids. With V trimmed by 6 bases and J by 4 bases, 4 bases remained unmatched. In DNA form, the CDR3 reads TGCAGCGTAGAGGGACAGGGTAATCAGCCCCAGCATTTT. Protein product: CSVEGQGNQPQHF.

The V call is TRBV7-6, the J call TRBJ1-2; 8 nucleotides agree with TRBD1. The CDR3 runs to 16 residues. The V and J ends lost 5 bases and 8 bases, in that order; junction bases with no gene match: 16. Germline-derived CDR1 and CDR2 are SGHVS and FNYEAQ. The CDR3 sequence is CASSPTDRVTAEGYTF. CDR3 DNA sequence: TGTGCCAGCAGCCCCACGGACAGGGTTACAGCGGAAGGCTACACCTTC.

This clonotype has a single count. The chain is built from TRBV4-1 and TRBJ2-2, with D maybe TRBD2 (6 bases). The CDR3 spans 13 residues. V dropped 7 bases and J dropped 7 bases, with 13 bases sitting between them. Germline values: CDR1 MGHRA, CDR2 YSYEKL. CDR3 sequence reads: CASTGETHGELFF. In DNA form, the CDR3 reads TGCGCCAGCACGGGAGAGACGCACGGGGAGCTGTTTTTT.